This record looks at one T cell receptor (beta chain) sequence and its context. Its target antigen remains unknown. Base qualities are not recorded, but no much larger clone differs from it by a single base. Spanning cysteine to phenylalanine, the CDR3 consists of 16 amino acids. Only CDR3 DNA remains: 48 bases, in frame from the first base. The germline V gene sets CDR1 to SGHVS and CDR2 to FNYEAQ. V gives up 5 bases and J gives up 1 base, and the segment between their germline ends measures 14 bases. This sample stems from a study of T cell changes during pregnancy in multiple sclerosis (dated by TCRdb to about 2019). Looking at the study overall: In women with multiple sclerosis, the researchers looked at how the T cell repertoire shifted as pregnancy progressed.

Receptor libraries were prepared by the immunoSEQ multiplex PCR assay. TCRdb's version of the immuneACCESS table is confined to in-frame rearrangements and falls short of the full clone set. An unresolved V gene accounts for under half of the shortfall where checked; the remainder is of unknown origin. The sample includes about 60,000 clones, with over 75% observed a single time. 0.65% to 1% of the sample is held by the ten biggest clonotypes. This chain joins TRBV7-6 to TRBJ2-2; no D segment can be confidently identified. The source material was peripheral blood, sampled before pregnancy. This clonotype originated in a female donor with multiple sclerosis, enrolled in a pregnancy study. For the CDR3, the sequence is CASSPARVRNTGELFF. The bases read TGTGCCAGCAGCCCTGCCCGGGTTAGGAACACCGGGGAGCTGTTTTTT.